This entry features one T cell receptor beta chain sequence. The data were obtained in a study of blood T cell repertoires in COVID-19. The wider study: Material from acute and convalescent COVID-19 was sourced from the United States, Italy and Spain.

The CDR3 is 12 amino acids. Trimming left V 3 bases short and J 5 bases short, with 7 bases between. Germline V gives CDR1 SNHLY, CDR2 FYNNEI. Only in-frame clones appear in the TCRdb table, and some are missing; sequencing was by immunoSEQ multiplex PCR. The sample shows roughly 280,000 clones, roughly 90% of them seen only once. The sequence was collected from a woman between 25 and 40 years old with COVID-19, enrolled during active disease. The J gene is TRBJ2-5, the V gene TRBV2; unclear D gene. Specimen: peripheral blood. The chain's CDR3 is CASSEAGETQYF. In DNA, the CDR3 is TGTGCCAGCAGTGAGGCCGGGGAGACCCAGTACTTC.